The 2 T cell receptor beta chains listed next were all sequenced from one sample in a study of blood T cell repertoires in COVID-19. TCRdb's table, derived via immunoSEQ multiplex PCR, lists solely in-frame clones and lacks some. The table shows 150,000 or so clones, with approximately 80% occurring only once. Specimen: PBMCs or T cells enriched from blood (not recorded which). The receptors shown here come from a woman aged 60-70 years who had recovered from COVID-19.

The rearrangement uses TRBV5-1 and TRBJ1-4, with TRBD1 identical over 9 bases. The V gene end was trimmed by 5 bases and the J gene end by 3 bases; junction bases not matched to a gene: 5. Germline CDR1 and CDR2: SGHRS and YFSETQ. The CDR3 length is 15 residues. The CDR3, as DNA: TGCGCCAGCAGGGATGGGGACAGGGCTAATGAAAAACTGTTTTTT. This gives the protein CASRDGDRANEKLFF. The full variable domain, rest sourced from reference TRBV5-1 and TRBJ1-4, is KAGVTQTPRYLIKTRGQQVTLSCSPISGHRSVSWYQQTPGQGLQFLFEYFSETQRNKGNFPGRFSGRQFSNSRSEMNVSTLELGDSALYLCASRDGDRANEKLFFGSGTQLSVL.

CDR3 DNA: TGTGCCAGCAGTTGGGACAGGGCCCGAAACATTCAGTACTTC. This translates into CASSWDRARNIQYF. This chain uses TRBV6-5 with TRBJ2-4; 9 bases map to TRBD1. The CDR3 has 14 amino acids. V lost 4 bases, J lost 6 bases, and 4 bases stayed unmatched. CDR1 is MNHEY, CDR2 SVGAGI, per germline.